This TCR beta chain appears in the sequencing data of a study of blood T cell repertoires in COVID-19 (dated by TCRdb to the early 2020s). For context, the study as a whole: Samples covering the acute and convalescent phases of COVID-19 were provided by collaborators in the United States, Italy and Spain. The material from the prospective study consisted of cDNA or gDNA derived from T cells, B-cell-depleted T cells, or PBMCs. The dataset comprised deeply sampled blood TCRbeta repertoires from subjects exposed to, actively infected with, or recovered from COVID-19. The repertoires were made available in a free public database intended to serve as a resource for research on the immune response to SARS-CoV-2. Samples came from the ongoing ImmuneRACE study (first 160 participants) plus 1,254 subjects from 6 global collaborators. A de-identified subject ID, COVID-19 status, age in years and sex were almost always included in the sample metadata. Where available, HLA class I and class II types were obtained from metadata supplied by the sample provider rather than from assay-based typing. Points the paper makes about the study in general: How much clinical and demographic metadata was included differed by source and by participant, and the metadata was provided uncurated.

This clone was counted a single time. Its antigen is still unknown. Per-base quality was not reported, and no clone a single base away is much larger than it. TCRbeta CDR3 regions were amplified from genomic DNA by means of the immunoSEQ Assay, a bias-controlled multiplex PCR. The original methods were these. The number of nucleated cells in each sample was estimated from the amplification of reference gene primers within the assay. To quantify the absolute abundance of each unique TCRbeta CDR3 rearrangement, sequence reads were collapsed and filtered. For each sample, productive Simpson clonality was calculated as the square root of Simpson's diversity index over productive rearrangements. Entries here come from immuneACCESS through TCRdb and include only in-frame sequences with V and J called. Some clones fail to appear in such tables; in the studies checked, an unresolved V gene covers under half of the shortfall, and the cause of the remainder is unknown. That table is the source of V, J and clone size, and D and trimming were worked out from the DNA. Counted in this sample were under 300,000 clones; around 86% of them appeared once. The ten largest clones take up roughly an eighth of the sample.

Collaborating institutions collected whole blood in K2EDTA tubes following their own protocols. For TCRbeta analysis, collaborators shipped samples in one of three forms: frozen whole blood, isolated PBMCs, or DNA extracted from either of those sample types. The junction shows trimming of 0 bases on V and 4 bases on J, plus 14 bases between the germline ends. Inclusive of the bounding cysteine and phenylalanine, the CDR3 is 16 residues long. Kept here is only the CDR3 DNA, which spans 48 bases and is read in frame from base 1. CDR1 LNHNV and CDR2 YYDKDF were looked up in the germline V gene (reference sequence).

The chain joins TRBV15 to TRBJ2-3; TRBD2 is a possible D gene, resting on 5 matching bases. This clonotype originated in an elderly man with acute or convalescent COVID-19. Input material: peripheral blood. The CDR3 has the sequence CATSRDTRPGSDTQYF. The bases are TGTGCCACCAGCAGAGATACCCGGCCGGGGTCAGATACGCAGTATTTT.